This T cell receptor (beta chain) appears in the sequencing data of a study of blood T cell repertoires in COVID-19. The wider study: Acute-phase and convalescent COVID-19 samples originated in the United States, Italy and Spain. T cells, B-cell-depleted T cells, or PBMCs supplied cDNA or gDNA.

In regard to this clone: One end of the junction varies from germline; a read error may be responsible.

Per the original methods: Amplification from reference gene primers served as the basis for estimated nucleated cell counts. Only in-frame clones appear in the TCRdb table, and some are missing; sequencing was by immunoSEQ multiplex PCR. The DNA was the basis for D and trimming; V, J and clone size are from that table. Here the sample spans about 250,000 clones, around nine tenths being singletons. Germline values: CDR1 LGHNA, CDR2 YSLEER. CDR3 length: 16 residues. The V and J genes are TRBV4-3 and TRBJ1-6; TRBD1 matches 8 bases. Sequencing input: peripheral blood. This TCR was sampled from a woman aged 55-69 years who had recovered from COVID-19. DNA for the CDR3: TGCGCCAGCCGCCATACTGGGACAGGCCATAATTCACCCCTCCACTTT. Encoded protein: CASRHTGTGHNSPLHF.